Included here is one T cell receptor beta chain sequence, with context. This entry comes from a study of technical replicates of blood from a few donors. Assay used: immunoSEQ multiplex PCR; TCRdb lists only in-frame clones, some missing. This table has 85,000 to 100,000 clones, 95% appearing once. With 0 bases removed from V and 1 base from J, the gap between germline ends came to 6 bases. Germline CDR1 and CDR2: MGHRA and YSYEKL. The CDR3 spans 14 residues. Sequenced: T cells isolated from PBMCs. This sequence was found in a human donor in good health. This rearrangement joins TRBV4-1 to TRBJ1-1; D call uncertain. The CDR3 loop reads CASSQDPENTEAFF. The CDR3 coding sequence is TGCGCCAGCAGCCAAGATCCAGAGAACACTGAAGCTTTCTTT.